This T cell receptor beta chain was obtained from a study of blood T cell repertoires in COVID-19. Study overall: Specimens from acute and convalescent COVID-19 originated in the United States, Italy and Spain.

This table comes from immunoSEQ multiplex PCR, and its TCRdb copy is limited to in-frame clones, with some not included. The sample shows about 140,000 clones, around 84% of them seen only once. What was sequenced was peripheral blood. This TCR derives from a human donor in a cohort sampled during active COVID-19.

CDR3 residues: CASSDSPGNGYTF. DNA for the CDR3: TGTGCCAGCAGCGACAGTCCTGGAAATGGCTACACCTTC. The V and J genes are TRBV9 and TRBJ1-2; D is undetermined. Germline V gene sequence: CDR1 SGDLS, CDR2 YYNGEE. With 3 bases removed from V and 6 bases from J, the gap between germline ends came to 12 bases. This CDR3 is built from 13 residues.